This is a list of T cell receptor beta chains from one sample in a study of T cells expressing NK-cell markers. TCRdb re-called the 5' RACE reads; one entry per CDR3 protein, DNA not given. This listing includes approximately 550,000 distinct CDR3 sequences. The sequenced material came from blood T cells: a sorted CD56 or NKG2C T cell subset, CD4+ or CD8+ T cells, or bulk PBMC T cells (not recorded which). Receptor source: a man aged 18 to 29 in good health. CDR3s include the opening cysteine and the closing phenylalanine or tryptophan.

J | V | length | CDR3
TRBJ2-1 | TRBV4-3 | 15 | CASSQDSSGRGEQFF
TRBJ2-7 | TRBV5-6 | 13 | CASSLGRLYEQYF
TRBJ1-4 | TRBV12-3/TRBV12-4 | 15 | CASGQIQGGDEKLFF
TRBJ2-1 | TRBV28 | 15 | CASSRGLAGVNEQFF
TRBJ2-4 | TRBV12-3/TRBV12-4 | 17 | CASRPGTRRNIKNIQYF
TRBJ2-5 | TRBV9 | 12 | CASSVDGETQYF
TRBJ2-3 | TRBV7-7 | 13 | CASSSDATDTQYF
TRBJ2-5 | TRBV20-1 | 13 | CSARQGGRETQYF
TRBJ2-1 | TRBV20-1 | 17 | CSAPEYFLAGPYNEQFF
TRBJ2-5 | TRBV18 | 14 | CASSPRALQETQYF
TRBJ2-7 | TRBV5-1 | 14 | CASSLSMGTNEQYF
TRBJ2-5 | TRBV5-1 | 12 | CASSDWTGTQYF
TRBJ1-4 | TRBV29-1 | 13 | CSVSDVLLGKLFF
TRBJ1-2 | TRBV10-3 | 15 | CAISEGDTLPLGYTF
TRBJ2-1 | TRBV27 | 13 | CASSRYLGYEQFF
TRBJ2-5 | TRBV7-9 | 16 | CASSSTRGGRGVTQYF
TRBJ2-1 | TRBV5-4 | 16 | CASSLPLGGHNNEQFF
TRBJ2-1 | TRBV19 | 12 | CATAYSYNEQFF
TRBJ2-2 | TRBV7-6 | 17 | CASSLPLRTGVTGELFF
TRBJ2-7 | TRBV28 | 13 | CASRQGPVFEQYF
TRBJ1-5 | TRBV18 | 14 | CASSPQGVYQPQHF
TRBJ2-7 | TRBV9 | 14 | CASSVVPGNYEQYF
TRBJ2-1 | TRBV7-2 | 12 | CASSLTGYEQFF
TRBJ2-5 | TRBV6-2/TRBV6-3 | 14 | CASSYRELLETQYF
TRBJ2-3 | TRBV7-8 | 14 | CASSLNPRRDTQYF
TRBJ2-5 | TRBV6-2/TRBV6-3 | 15 | CASSPLTSGQETQYF
TRBJ2-5 | TRBV5-6 | 16 | CASSSISGREEETQYF
TRBJ2-3 | TRBV14 | 12 | CASSRPSGKAYF
TRBJ2-6 | TRBV7-9 | 18 | CASSYDMGKGSGANVLTF
TRBJ2-7 | TRBV27 | 15 | CASSLRDTTPYEQYF
TRBJ2-1 | TRBV7-9 | 12 | CASSTTPNEQFF
TRBJ1-5 | TRBV28 | 14 | CASTTLAGNQPQHF
TRBJ2-1 | TRBV30 | 11 | CARAAYNEQFF
TRBJ2-1 | TRBV12-3/TRBV12-4 | 15 | CASSQRTDYYNEQFF
TRBJ2-3 | TRBV4-1 | 17 | CASSPLQGQGLLDTQYF
TRBJ2-1 | TRBV14 | 16 | CASSLLTSGLYNEQFF
TRBJ2-2 | TRBV24-1 | 16 | CATSDLPRVSDGELFF
TRBJ2-1 | TRBV12-3/TRBV12-4 | 16 | CASSPTVLAGVYEQFF
TRBJ2-5 | TRBV7-9 | 15 | CASSLTGGDTKTQYF
TRBJ2-1 | TRBV11-2 | 17 | CASSLAGLAENFNEQFF
TRBJ2-5 | TRBV5-1 | 15 | CASSLAGTGVETQYF
TRBJ2-1 | TRBV11-3 | 15 | CASSPLRESNNEQFF
TRBJ1-1 | TRBV5-1 | 14 | CASSRSGPNTEAFF
TRBJ2-3 | TRBV20-1 | 15 | CSAPKTGSPANTQYF
TRBJ2-1 | TRBV2 | 15 | CASSERLEPYNEQFF
TRBJ2-4 | TRBV11-1 | 17 | CASSFASGPGAKNIQYF
TRBJ2-5 | TRBV7-9 | 14 | CASSWVRVMETQYF
TRBJ2-1 | TRBV29-1 | 12 | CSVVFVPNEQFF
TRBJ1-2 | TRBV12-3/TRBV12-4 | 13 | CASRRWVGDGYTF
TRBJ2-1 | TRBV7-4 | 18 | CASSLSPLTSVNYNEQFF
TRBJ2-3 | TRBV4-2 | 16 | CASSQEGRLLPDTQYF
TRBJ2-1 | TRBV20-1 | 13 | CSETGGPWNEQFF
TRBJ2-1 | TRBV27 | 13 | CASSLLGGGEQFF
TRBJ2-6 | TRBV14 | 16 | CASSSLRPAGANVLTF
TRBJ2-2 | TRBV6-1 | 14 | CATQGTGKTGELFF
TRBJ2-3 | TRBV7-9 | 15 | CASSLVLAGVDTQYF
TRBJ1-4 | TRBV12-3/TRBV12-4 | 16 | CASSSDRGERYEKLFF
TRBJ2-3 | TRBV7-6 | 16 | CASSLMDRGRTDTQYF
TRBJ1-1 | TRBV29-1 | 14 | CSVDLADMNTEAFF